This T cell receptor (beta chain) came from a study of blood T cells in healthy people across ages. A second about 6 to 11 cycle PCR used barcoded and J-beta primers. TCRdb re-derived calls from the 5' RACE reads in MiXCR, one entry per CDR3 protein. This table holds 1.5 million to 2 million distinct CDR3 sequences, about 30% found once. In germline, CDR1 is LGHNA, CDR2 YSLEER. The CDR3 spans 17 residues. V gave up 4 bases and J gave up 2 bases; unmatched junction bases: 11. General study findings and limits: Diversity of TCR beta per million T cells declined in a roughly linear way with age. Any changes in expanded clonotypes were possibly confounded, as donor CMV status remained unknown.

Turning to this clonotype: Its target is not known.

The material sequenced was blood. This sequence originates from a woman in her twenties or thirties in good health. The rearrangement joins TRBV4-3 to TRBJ2-1; 7 nucleotides align to TRBD2. CDR3 loop: CASSPRGEGLTYNEQFF. The CDR3, as DNA: TGCGCCAGCAGCCCCCGAGGGGAGGGACTAACCTACAATGAGCAGTTCTTC.